Following are 11 T cell receptor beta chains from one sample sequenced in a study of human T cells and chemical hapten exposure. TCRdb itself ran the RACE reads through MiXCR, one entry per CDR3 protein. This sample has some 50,000 distinct CDR3 sequences, with roughly a tenth found just once. Time point of the sample: patch test 1, 2 weeks after DPC sensitization. Treatment described: therapeutic diphenylcyclopropenone sensitization with weekly scalp DPC. The sample was whole blood, taken in connection with sensitization to the hapten diphenylcyclopropenone (DPC). The receptors shown here come from a woman in her thirties or forties with alopecia areata. Some clones in this sample may be carry-over from other donors' samples.

This clonotype has more than one count but fewer than ten. V and J are TRBV5-1 and TRBJ1-4; 8 bases match TRBD1. Trimming removed 4 bases from V and 3 bases from J; junction bases left unmatched: 2. This CDR3 is 14 amino acids long. Germline assignment: CDR1 SGHRS and CDR2 YFSETQ. The DNA of the CDR3 is TGCGCCAGCAGCAGACAGGGGCCTAATGAAAAACTGTTTTTT. It translates to CASSRQGPNEKLFF. Drawing the rest from reference TRBV5-1 and TRBJ1-4, the complete variable domain is KAGVTQTPRYLIKTRGQQVTLSCSPISGHRSVSWYQQTPGQGLQFLFEYFSETQRNKGNFPGRFSGRQFSNSRSEMNVSTLELGDSALYLCASSRQGPNEKLFFGSGTQLSVL.

This clonotype was observed many times. The chain has TRBV5-1 and TRBJ2-5; D possibly corresponds to TRBD1 (6 bases). In germline, CDR1 is SGHRS, CDR2 YFSETQ. The V end lost 4 bases, the J end lost 2 bases, and 15 bases lay between the germline ends. This CDR3 region has 15 residues. The CDR3 region is CASSPKRGQQETQYF. The CDR3 bases are TGCGCCAGCAGCCCTAAAAGGGGACAACAAGAGACCCAGTACTTC.

The chain carries TRBV2 and TRBJ2-7, with D perhaps matching TRBD2 (5 bases). The CDR3 spans 13 residues. Trimming stripped 10 bases from V and 1 base from J, with 14 bases between. Germline CDR1 SNHLY, CDR2 FYNNEI. CDR3 bases: TGTGCCACCGCGGCACGGGAATCCTACGAGCAGTACTTC. It yields the protein CATAARESYEQYF.

The table lists this clonotype with many counts. This chain connects TRBV29-1 to TRBJ2-4; TRBD2 might be the D (6 bases). Trimming removed 6 bases at V and 7 bases at J, with 16 bases between. This CDR3 region has 13 residues. Germline loops: CDR1 SQVTM, CDR2 ANQGSEA. The CDR3 sequence: CSVDGGSGNIQYF. The CDR3 DNA is TGCAGCGTCGACGGGGGTTCTGGGAACATTCAGTACTTC.

This clonotype was picked up many times. The rearrangement links TRBV7-2 to TRBJ1-4, with 9 bases matching TRBD1. CDR3 size: 14 residues. V lost 6 bases to trimming and J lost 8 bases; unmatched junction nucleotides: 7. Germline assignment: CDR1 SGHTA and CDR2 FQGNSA. As DNA, the CDR3 is TGTGCCAGCAGACGAGCGACAGGGGGAGAAAAACTGTTTTTT. Its translation: CASRRATGGEKLFF.

This clonotype was seen once. The J gene is TRBJ2-4, the V gene TRBV29-1; D is ambiguous. The CDR3 extends over 12 amino acids. CDR1 is SQVTM and CDR2 is ANQGSEA in the germline V gene. CDR3 in DNA: TGCGGCGCATTATGGCAAAAAAACATTCAGTACTTC. Its translation is CGALWQKNIQYF.

V is TRBV7-9 and J is TRBJ1-1; D is unclear. Germline loops: CDR1 SEHNR, CDR2 FQNEAQ (reference sequence). V was clipped by 4 bases and J by 0 bases, with 9 bases between them. This CDR3 is built from 14 residues. The chain's CDR3 is CASSYSGVNTEAFF. CDR3 bases: TGTGCCAGCAGCTATTCAGGAGTGAACACTGAAGCTTTCTTT.

This clonotype showed up just a few times. The rearrangement joins TRBV11-2 to TRBJ2-1; perhaps D is TRBD1 or TRBD2 (6 bases each). The CDR3 spans 16 residues. The V end was cut by 3 bases, the J end by 1 base, with 13 bases between. Germline values: CDR1 SGHAT, CDR2 FQNNGV. CDR3 sequence reads: CASSLGGTRSYNEQFF. In DNA form, the CDR3 reads TGTGCCAGCAGCTTGGGGGGCACACGTTCCTACAATGAGCAGTTCTTC.

This clonotype came up many times. This chain uses TRBV27 with TRBJ1-1; D is ambiguous. Deletions cut 5 bases from V and 2 bases from J, with 9 bases between. CDR1 is MNHEY, CDR2 SMNVEV, per germline (reference sequence). This CDR3 spans 13 amino acids. In nucleotides, the CDR3 is TGTGCCAGCAGTGCCACAGAAAACACTGAAGCTTTCTTT. This codes for CASSATENTEAFF.

This clonotype was counted at least ten times. This sequence joins TRBV3-1 and TRBJ1-1; no firm D call. Germline CDR1 LGHDT, CDR2 YNNKEL (reference sequence). This CDR3 contains 13 residues. Trimming shortened V by 1 base and J by 4 bases, and 7 bases separated the two germline ends. The CDR3 here is CASSQGVVTEAFF. The CDR3 DNA follows: TGTGCCAGCAGCCAAGGGGTTGTCACTGAAGCTTTCTTT.

This clonotype was found many times. The chain recombines TRBV28 with TRBJ1-2; unclear D gene. The germline V gene encodes CDR1 MDHEN and CDR2 SYDVKM. Between the trimmed V and J ends, which lost 5 bases and 8 bases, there was a span of 9 bases. CDR3 size: 11 residues. DNA of the CDR3: TGTGCCAGCAGTGGTCTAGGAGGCTACACCTTC. It codes for CASSGLGGYTF.